The 20 T cell receptor beta chains below all came from one sample that was sequenced in a study of shared clonotypes between healthy human individuals. Clones were read by immunoSEQ multiplex PCR, and TCRdb kept only the in-frame ones, dropping some. The sample has about 96,000 clones; roughly 45% are singletons. The sample was PBMCs. The receptors were sampled from a woman in her thirties or forties in good health. Some clones in this sample may be carry-over from other donors' samples.

The CDR3 nucleotides read TGTGCCAGCGGTGAAGGGTCGCCGCATTTT. Encoded protein: CASGEGSPHF. The rearrangement uses TRBV6-5 and TRBJ1-5; D is ambiguous. This CDR3 has 10 residues. V was shortened by 8 bases and J by 15 bases, with 14 bases between the two germline ends. Per germline, CDR1 MNHEY and CDR2 SVGAGI.

This clone has a count of ten or more. The chain couples TRBV4-3 to TRBJ1-2, with D tentatively TRBD1 (5 bases). The CDR3 has 14 residues. Germline V gene lookup returns CDR1 LGHNA and CDR2 YSLEER. V was cut by 1 base and J by 8 bases, with 14 bases left in between. The chain's CDR3 is CASSQVLAGRGYTF. The CDR3 nucleotides read TGCGCCAGCAGCCAAGTTCTAGCAGGGCGAGGCTACACCTTC.

This clone was detected a few times. The J gene is TRBJ1-6, the V gene TRBV4-1, with D perhaps TRBD1 (6 bases). CDR1 is MGHRA, CDR2 YSYEKL, per germline. The CDR3 is 15 amino acids. With 1 base removed from V and 7 bases from J, the gap between germline ends came to 11 bases. The CDR3 loop reads CASSQVRGRNSPLHF. In DNA, the CDR3 is TGCGCCAGCAGCCAAGTCAGGGGTCGGAATTCACCCCTCCACTTT.

This clone has a count of ten or more. The chain employs TRBV28 and TRBJ1-4; D is undetermined. V lost 6 bases and J lost 3, with 14 bases in between. There are 15 residues in the CDR3. Germline assignment: CDR1 MDHEN and CDR2 SYDVKM. CDR3 nucleotides: TGTGCCAGCAGCCGTGCAGAAGTGTCTAATGAAAAACTGTTTTTT. Translated: CASSRAEVSNEKLFF.

The genes are TRBV7-9 and TRBJ2-7; weak D call: TRBD1 (5 bases). The CDR3 has 12 residues. V was pared by 2 bases and J by 5 bases, with 7 bases between. Germline CDR1 SEHNR, CDR2 FQNEAQ (reference sequence). CDR3 sequence reads: CASSLQGHEQYF. The DNA of the CDR3 is TGTGCCAGCAGCTTACAGGGCCACGAGCAGTACTTC.

The table lists this clone with a few counts. This likely traces to a read error, being one base from a far larger clone. The CDR3 nucleotides read TGCAGCGTTAATGAGGACGGCGGGGGTAACTATGGCTGCACCTTC. This gives the protein CSVNEDGGGNYGCTF. This chain links TRBV29-1 with TRBJ1-2; possibly TRBD1 for D (5 bases). The CDR3 loop spans 15 amino acids. Per germline, CDR1 SQVTM and CDR2 ANQGSEA.

This rearrangement joins TRBV6-1 to TRBJ1-1, with no clear D. V lost 4 bases and J lost 0, with 15 bases in between. The germline gives CDR1 MNHNS, CDR2 SASEGT. The CDR3 consists of 16 residues. CDR3 in amino acids: CASSVRNSRMNTEAFF. CDR3 sequence (DNA): TGTGCCAGCAGTGTAAGGAACAGCCGGATGAACACTGAAGCTTTCTTT.

The sample holds a few counts of this clone. The chain couples TRBV18 to TRBJ2-1, with a possible D match to TRBD2 (5 bases). CDR1 and CDR2 (germline): KGHSH, LQKENI. Trimming shortened V by 0 bases and J by 9 bases, and 9 bases separated the two germline ends. This CDR3 spans 13 amino acids. CDR3 region: CASSPPGGPEQFF. The CDR3 nucleotides are TGTGCCAGCTCACCACCTGGCGGGCCTGAGCAGTTCTTC.

For this clone: It is likely a read error: a sequence one base away is far more abundant. This chain uses TRBV5-5 with TRBJ1-2, with no clear D. There are 13 residues in the CDR3. Germline CDR1 SGHKS, CDR2 YYEKEE (reference sequence). V dropped 4 bases and J dropped 8 bases, with 15 bases sitting between them. For the CDR3, the DNA is TGTGCCAGCAGCCAAGAATATCAAGGCGGCTACACCTTC. It specifies CASSQEYQGGYTF.

Only a few counts were recorded for this clone. The J gene is TRBJ1-2, the V gene TRBV28; 10 bases match TRBD1. Germline assignment: CDR1 MDHEN and CDR2 SYDVKM. This CDR3 has 15 amino acids. V gave up 6 bases and J gave up 5 bases; unmatched junction bases: 9. CDR3 amino acids: CASRSNAGQGYGYTF. CDR3 DNA sequence: TGTGCCAGCAGATCCAACGCGGGACAGGGGTATGGCTACACCTTC.

This clone was picked up many times. The V and J genes are TRBV10-3 and TRBJ2-3, with 14 bases lining up with TRBD2. CDR1 and CDR2 (germline): ENHRY, SYGVKD. This CDR3 has 15 residues. The trim removed 6 bases at V and 4 bases at J, leaving 3 bases unmatched. The CDR3 here is CAISGLAGGPDTQYF. The CDR3 nucleotides read TGTGCCATCAGCGGACTAGCGGGAGGCCCAGATACGCAGTATTTT.

The rearrangement joins TRBV15 to TRBJ2-1, with D unresolved. The V end was cut by 1 base, the J end by 0 bases, with 7 bases between. The CDR3 has 15 amino acids. Germline V CDR1 and CDR2: LNHNV, YYDKDF (reference sequence). CDR3: CATSRAWGSYNEQFF. The DNA for the CDR3 is TGTGCCACCAGCAGAGCCTGGGGCTCCTACAATGAGCAGTTCTTC.

CDR3 in amino acids: CASSQYPGMVYNEQFF. The DNA of the CDR3 is TGTGCCAGCAGTCAGTACCCGGGAATGGTCTACAATGAGCAGTTCTTC. J is TRBJ2-1 and V is TRBV28, with D perhaps matching TRBD2 (5 bases). The CDR3 extends over 16 amino acids. From germline, CDR1 is MDHEN and CDR2 SYDVKM. Trimming took 5 bases from V and 3 from J, leaving 17 bases between them.

The J gene is TRBJ1-2, the V gene TRBV15; D gene unclear. The CDR3 is made up of 15 amino acids. Germline-derived CDR1 and CDR2 are LNHNV and YYDKDF (reference sequence). V dropped 1 base and J dropped 4 bases, with 13 bases sitting between them. The CDR3 spells CATSRVPWQAYGYTF. In DNA form, the CDR3 reads TGTGCCACCAGCAGAGTTCCTTGGCAGGCCTATGGCTACACCTTC.

This clone was observed a handful of times. The chain joins TRBV10-1 to TRBJ2-7; D possibly corresponds to TRBD2 (6 bases). The V end was cut by 4 bases, the J end by 0 bases, with 13 bases between. The length of the CDR3 is 15 residues. CDR1 is WNHNN, CDR2 SYGVQD, per germline (reference sequence). CDR3 nucleotides: TGCGCCAGCAGTGCTCTGGAGGGACGCTCCTACGAGCAGTACTTC. Its protein is CASSALEGRSYEQYF.

The genes are TRBV2 and TRBJ2-7, with D possibly TRBD2 on 6 matching bases. CDR3 size: 13 residues. V was pared by 5 bases and J by 2 bases, with 10 bases between. The V gene's germline CDR1 is SNHLY and CDR2 FYNNEI. The CDR3 loop is CASSPSEAYEQYF. In DNA, the CDR3 is TGTGCCAGCAGTCCTAGCGAGGCCTACGAGCAGTACTTC. Using reference TRBV2 and TRBJ2-7 for the parts outside the CDR3, the full variable domain is EPEVTQTPSHQVTQMGQEVILRCVPISNHLYFYWYRQILGQKVEFLVSFYNNEISEKSEIFDDQFSVERPDGSNFTLKIRSTKLEDSAMYFCASSPSEAYEQYFGPGTRLTVT.

There are a few counts of this clone. The chain recombines TRBV6-1 with TRBJ2-1, with 9 bases lining up with TRBD2. The V and J ends lost 3 bases and 8 bases, in that order; junction bases with no gene match: 8. This CDR3 comprises 15 residues. CDR1 and CDR2 (germline): MNHNS, SASEGT. CDR3 sequence: CASSDDAGGQDEQFF. The CDR3 region has the DNA TGTGCCAGCAGTGACGACGCGGGAGGGCAGGATGAGCAGTTCTTC.

The CDR3 here is CASSPGGATYNEQFF. For the CDR3, the DNA is TGCGCCAGCAGCCCCGGGGGCGCGACCTACAATGAGCAGTTCTTC. The rearrangement joins TRBV4-1 to TRBJ2-1; either TRBD1 or TRBD2 may supply D (6 bases each). The germline CDR1 and CDR2 sequences are MGHRA and YSYEKL. V dropped 4 bases and J dropped 2 bases, with 12 bases sitting between them. The CDR3 runs 15 residues.

The chain has TRBV29-1 and TRBJ2-3; D may match TRBD1 or TRBD2 (5 bases each). Per the germline V gene, CDR1 is SQVTM and CDR2 is ANQGSEA. This CDR3 is built from 12 residues. V lost 6 bases to trimming and J lost 2 bases, with 9 bases between them. CDR3 protein: CSVGTDTDTQYF. The CDR3 DNA reads as TGCAGCGTCGGGACCGACACAGATACGCAGTATTTT.

J is TRBJ2-2 and V is TRBV5-1; perhaps D is TRBD1 or TRBD2 (6 bases each). The CDR3 spans 15 residues. Germline V lookup: CDR1 SGHRS, CDR2 YFSETQ. V shed 0 bases and J shed 5 bases, with 11 bases lying between them. The CDR3 is CASSLAGARTGELFF. The DNA for the CDR3 is TGCGCCAGCAGCTTGGCGGGGGCGCGTACCGGGGAGCTGTTTTTT.